These T cell receptor beta chains were read from a single sample in a study of breast tumors, draining lymph nodes, adjacent tissues. One entry per CDR3 protein, called by TCRdb with MiXCR from the multiplex PCR reads. The table includes 140,000 to 150,000 distinct CDR3 sequences, over 25% detected once. The sample comprised axillary lymph node tissue. These TCRs come from a female donor with breast cancer. Some clones in this sample may be carry-over from other donors' samples. The CDR3 runs from the conserved cysteine through the conserved F or W. D genes are given only for firm matches. Size values are once, few and many counts, or a class for expanded clones, and some rows have none.

j_call,clone_size,v_call,d_call,cdr3_aa,cdr3_nt
TRBJ2-4,many,TRBV24-1,.,CATSDLNRDQSSGNIQYF,TGTGCCACCAGTGATTTGAACAGGGACCAAAGCTCTGGGAACATTCAGTACTTC
TRBJ2-5,.,TRBV6-2/TRBV6-3,.,CASSPGTHQETQYF,TGTGCCAGCAGCCCCGGGACACACCAAGAGACCCAGTACTTC
TRBJ2-7,many,TRBV9,TRBD1,CASSEGQGATYEQYF,TGTGCCAGCAGCGAGGGACAGGGGGCGACCTACGAGCAGTACTTC
TRBJ2-3,many,TRBV27,TRBD1,CASSRTGAFVTDTQYF,TGTGCCAGCAGTCGGACAGGGGCTTTCGTCACAGATACGCAGTATTTT
TRBJ2-1,few,TRBV6-5,TRBD2,CASSHSRGANEQFF,TGTGCCAGCAGTCACTCGCGGGGGGCCAATGAGCAGTTCTTC
TRBJ1-2,many,TRBV6-2/TRBV6-3,.,CASRLTGSDYGYTF,TGTGCCAGCAGGCTAACAGGGTCGGACTATGGCTACACCTTC
TRBJ2-3,.,TRBV20-1,.,CSARSTGWDTQYF,TGCAGTGCTAGGAGTACAGGGTGGGATACGCAGTATTTT
TRBJ2-2,many,TRBV5-4,TRBD1,CASSLQTGGTGELFF,TGTGCCAGCAGCTTGCAAACAGGGGGCACCGGGGAGCTGTTTTTT
TRBJ2-3,many,TRBV20-1,TRBD2,CSASASGGSRKEYF,TGCAGTGCTAGTGCTAGCGGGGGTTCTAGAAAGGAGTATTTT
TRBJ1-3,many,TRBV2,.,CASSPGSSGNTIYF,TGTGCCAGCAGTCCGGGAAGCTCTGGAAACACCATATATTTT
TRBJ2-3,many,TRBV30,TRBD2,CASGTSGGTSTDTQYF,TGTGCCTCCGGGACTAGCGGGGGAACTAGCACAGATACGCAGTATTTT
TRBJ2-3,many,TRBV27,TRBD2,CASSNVLAGSTDTQYF,TGTGCCAGCAGTAACGTACTAGCGGGGAGCACAGATACGCAGTATTTT
TRBJ1-2,many,TRBV29-1,.,CSVESRGSYGYTF,TGCAGCGTTGAAAGCCGGGGGAGCTATGGCTACACCTTC
TRBJ1-5,many,TRBV19,.,CASSISEGPQHF,TGTGCCAGTAGTATCTCTGAGGGCCCCCAGCATTTT
TRBJ2-6,many,TRBV20-1,.,CSALSGANVLTF,TGCAGTGCCCTTTCTGGGGCCAACGTCCTGACTTTC
TRBJ1-1,.,TRBV29-1,TRBD1,CSVVPGQGAGEAFF,TGCAGCGTCGTACCTGGACAGGGGGCGGGTGAAGCTTTCTTT
TRBJ1-5,many,TRBV12-3/TRBV12-4,.,CASSRTEEQPQHF,TGTGCCAGCAGCCGAACAGAGGAGCAGCCCCAGCATTTT
TRBJ2-3,many,TRBV6-5,.,CASSLTNGRTDTQYF,TGTGCCAGCAGTCTTACAAACGGTCGGACAGATACGCAGTATTTT
TRBJ1-2,once,TRBV6-1,TRBD1,CASSGEISGTDPVEGYTF,TGTGCCAGCAGTGGAGAGATTTCGGGGACAGATCCAGTAGAGGGCTACACCTTC
TRBJ1-1,few,TRBV10-3,.,CAITKDSRTEAFF,TGTGCCATCACCAAGGACAGTCGCACTGAAGCTTTCTTT
TRBJ1-2,.,TRBV20-1,.,CRASGGQSTCGYTF,TGCAGGGCTAGTGGAGGACAGTCGACCTGTGGCTACACCTTC
TRBJ2-1,many,TRBV4-2,.,CASSQEGLGGYNEQFF,TGTGCCAGCAGCCAAGAAGGACTAGGGGGGTACAATGAGCAGTTCTTC
TRBJ2-5,.,TRBV6-2/TRBV6-3,.,CASAPGRQETQYF,TGTGCCAGCGCCCCGGGGAGACAAGAGACCCAGTACTTC
TRBJ1-3,many,TRBV7-9,.,CASSSTGPGNTIYF,TGTGCCAGCAGCTCCACCGGTCCTGGAAACACCATATATTTT
TRBJ1-6,many,TRBV28,TRBD1,CASSLMGQGLKYNSPLHF,TGTGCCAGCAGTTTAATGGGACAGGGGTTGAAATATAATTCACCCCTCCACTTT
TRBJ1-2,many,TRBV5-6,.,CASSWKLKTGVLANYGYTF,TGTGCCAGCAGCTGGAAATTAAAGACAGGCGTATTAGCTAACTATGGCTACACCTTC
TRBJ2-2,many,TRBV12-3/TRBV12-4,TRBD1,CASSWDRVGGELFF,TGTGCCAGCAGTTGGGACAGGGTGGGTGGGGAGCTGTTTTTT
TRBJ1-5,.,TRBV5-6,.,CASSLGGYSYQPQHF,TGTGCCAGCAGCTTAGGGGGGTATAGCTATCAGCCCCAGCATTTT
TRBJ2-3,.,TRBV12-3/TRBV12-4,TRBD2,CASRRLAGGGDMQYF,TGTGCCAGCAGACGCCTAGCGGGGGGAGGGGATATGCAGTATTTT
TRBJ2-1,.,TRBV6-1,TRBD2,CATNRGGNTNEQFF,TGTGCCACGAATCGCGGGGGGAATACTAATGAGCAGTTCTTC
TRBJ2-7,many,TRBV6-6,.,CASSHGTPYEQYF,TGTGCCAGCAGTCACGGCACTCCCTACGAGCAGTACTTC
TRBJ2-7,many,TRBV12-3/TRBV12-4,.,CASSRGLGGYEQYF,TGTGCCAGCAGTCGCGGACTAGGGGGATACGAGCAGTACTTC
TRBJ2-2,many,TRBV3-1,.,CASSQRVGVNTGELFF,TGTGCCAGCAGCCAAAGGGTAGGGGTGAACACCGGGGAGCTGTTTTTT
TRBJ2-1,many,TRBV20-1,.,CSAPGKNGFYEQFF,TGCAGTGCACCGGGGAAGAACGGTTTCTATGAGCAGTTCTTC
TRBJ1-6,many,TRBV30,.,CAWSPFGAYNSPLHF,TGTGCCTGGAGCCCCTTTGGGGCTTATAATTCACCCCTCCACTTT
TRBJ2-2,many,TRBV15,TRBD1,CATSRVAGQGPGELFF,TGTGCCACCAGCCGAGTGGCGGGACAGGGGCCCGGGGAGCTGTTTTTT
TRBJ2-1,many,TRBV12-3/TRBV12-4,TRBD2,CASSQPGGGIYNEQFF,TGTGCCAGCAGTCAACCGGGGGGGGGTATCTACAATGAGCAGTTCTTC
TRBJ2-1,once,TRBV6-5,.,CASSESWSGASKSNEQFF,TGTGCCAGCAGTGAGTCGTGGTCGGGGGCTAGCAAGTCGAATGAGCAGTTCTTC
TRBJ2-1,many,TRBV28,.,CASSSAGSSYNEQFF,TGTGCCAGCAGTTCCGCAGGAAGCTCCTACAATGAGCAGTTCTTC
TRBJ1-2,many,TRBV7-2,.,CASSLGRQPDGYTF,TGTGCCAGCAGCTTAGGGCGACAGCCCGATGGCTACACCTTC
TRBJ2-5,many,TRBV2,TRBD2,CASSESGTRVETQYF,TGTGCCAGCAGTGAAAGTGGGACTAGGGTCGAGACCCAGTACTTC
TRBJ2-5,.,TRBV24-1,.,CASSPWTRLGKKGGTQYF,TGTGCCAGCAGTCCGTGGACTCGACTCGGGAAAAAGGGGGGGACCCAGTACTTC
TRBJ2-5,many,TRBV9,.,CASSTGGQAGGGETQYF,TGTGCCAGCAGCACAGGGGGACAGGCTGGGGGGGGAGAGACCCAGTACTTC
TRBJ1-6,once,TRBV5-4,.,CASSRSEGISPLHF,TGTGCCAGCTCCAGGTCGGAGGGGATCTCACCCCTCCACTTT
TRBJ1-2,many,TRBV20-1,TRBD1,CSARGQGIGANYGYTF,TGCAGTGCTAGGGGACAGGGGATTGGGGCTAACTATGGCTACACCTTC
TRBJ2-5,many,TRBV7-3,TRBD1,CASSQRPGQRGPERETQYF,TGTGCCAGCAGCCAGCGGCCGGGACAGAGGGGACCAGAAAGAGAGACCCAGTACTTC
TRBJ1-4,many,TRBV5-1,.,CASSLSGAATNEKLFF,TGCGCCAGCAGCTTGAGCGGGGCAGCAACTAATGAAAAACTGTTTTTT
TRBJ2-1,many,TRBV18,.,CASSTGTGSYNEQFF,TGTGCCAGCTCAACCGGGACTGGCTCCTACAATGAGCAGTTCTTC
TRBJ2-7,many,TRBV20-1,.,CSARRGGRNEQYF,TGCAGTGCCCGAAGAGGGGGTCGTAACGAGCAGTACTTC
TRBJ2-1,many,TRBV10-2,TRBD2,CASSTGTSSRNEQFF,TGCGCCAGCAGCACCGGGACTAGCTCGAGGAATGAGCAGTTCTTC